Listed here are 21 T cell receptor beta chains from one sample, sequenced in a study of blood T cell repertoires in COVID-19. Generated by immunoSEQ multiplex PCR, the TCRdb table keeps only in-frame clones and is missing some. The table has approximately 200,000 clones, 86% seen once. The sequencing sample was made of PBMCs or T cells enriched from blood (not recorded which). The source of these receptors is a woman aged 30 to 39 who had been exposed to COVID-19.

This sequence joins TRBV2 and TRBJ2-7, with TRBD1 matching 7 bases. Germline CDR1 SNHLY, CDR2 FYNNEI. This CDR3 is 16 amino acids long. V was pared by 10 bases and J by 0 bases, with 15 bases of the junction left unmatched. The CDR3 sequence is CATLTNKQGPSYEQYF. DNA of the CDR3: TGTGCCACCCTAACGAACAAACAGGGGCCCTCCTACGAGCAGTACTTC.

This clone appeared once. V usage is TRBV21-1 and J usage is TRBJ1-1; TRBD1 is taken as the D call from the table, unchecked against the DNA. TRBV21-1 is designated a pseudogene. CDR3 length: 16 amino acids. CDR3 DNA sequence: TGTGCCAGCAGCAAACGGGACAGGGGTGAGAACACTGAAGCTTTCTTT. Amino acids: CASSKRDRGENTEAFF.

V and J are TRBV4-1 and TRBJ2-7, with 7 bases fitting TRBD1. Germline values: CDR1 MGHRA, CDR2 YSYEKL. The CDR3 length is 16 residues. J was trimmed by 6 bases and V by 0 bases; bases with no gene match: 11. In DNA form, the CDR3 reads TGCGCCAGCAGCCAAGATCGATGGCAGGGGGTCCGCGAGCAGTACTTC. It encodes CASSQDRWQGVREQYF.

The J gene is TRBJ2-7, the V gene TRBV19; perhaps TRBD2 as D (6 bases). The germline V gene encodes CDR1 LNHDA and CDR2 SQIVND (reference sequence). CDR3 size: 16 residues. With 3 bases removed from V and 1 base from J, the gap between germline ends came to 16 bases. The CDR3 region is CASSIAAGTWSYEQYF. The CDR3 nucleotides are TGTGCCAGTAGTATCGCCGCGGGGACTTGGTCCTACGAGCAGTACTTC.

This chain joins TRBV18 and TRBJ2-7; possibly TRBD1 for D (5 bases). The V end was cut by 3 bases, the J end by 3 bases, with 9 bases between. The CDR3 sequence is 13 residues long. Germline-derived CDR1 and CDR2 are KGHSH and LQKENI. CDR3: CASSPRDSYEQYF. CDR3 nucleotides: TGTGCCAGCTCACCGAGAGACAGCTACGAGCAGTACTTC.

The chain combines TRBV5-1 with TRBJ1-6; 7 bases line up with TRBD1. J was trimmed by 10 bases and V by 0 bases; bases with no gene match: 7. Germline values: CDR1 SGHRS, CDR2 YFSETQ. The CDR3 extends over 15 amino acids. Here the CDR3 DNA reads TGCGCCAGCAGCTTGGCACAGGGGAGCGAGTCACCCCTCCACTTT. This codes for CASSLAQGSESPLHF.

The chain employs TRBV5-1 and TRBJ1-1, with D possibly being TRBD1 (5 bases). The V end lost 6 bases, the J end lost 1 base, and 16 bases lay between the germline ends. Germline CDR1 and CDR2: SGHRS and YFSETQ. The CDR3 is 15 residues long. DNA of the CDR3: TGCGCCAGCAACAAGCGGGGGGGAGCGAACACTGAAGCTTTCTTT. This codes for CASNKRGGANTEAFF.

This rearrangement joins TRBV25-1 to TRBJ2-3; weak D call: TRBD2 (7 bases). Trimming pared 0 bases from V and 4 bases from J, leaving 14 bases between. CDR1 is MGHDK, CDR2 SYGVNS, per germline. The CDR3 consists of 16 residues. In DNA, the CDR3 is TGTGCCAGCAGTGAATATAGGGGGGGGAGGCCAGATACGCAGTATTTT. Its translation is CASSEYRGGRPDTQYF.

V gene TRBV11-2 combines with J gene TRBJ2-2; 8 nucleotides align to TRBD2. There are 19 residues in the CDR3. V lost 2 bases to trimming and J lost 3 bases; unmatched junction nucleotides: 14. Germline lookup yields CDR1 SGHAT and CDR2 FQNNGV. The DNA for the CDR3 is TGTGCCAGCAGCTTAAGTATCCGGGGGGGCAGGGTATACACCGGGGAGCTGTTTTTT. Translating it yields CASSLSIRGGRVYTGELFF.

The chain joins TRBV4-1 to TRBJ2-3, with D perhaps matching TRBD2 (5 bases). The germline CDR1 and CDR2 sequences are MGHRA and YSYEKL. The germline V and J ends were trimmed by 4 bases and 14 bases, with 19 bases remaining between them. The CDR3 is 13 amino acids. Written as DNA, the CDR3 is TGCGCCAGCAGCCGCCCCCCAGCGGAGTATCGGTATTTT. Its protein product is CASSRPPAEYRYF.

The genes are TRBV3-1 (or the pseudogene TRBV3-2) and TRBJ1-4; TRBD1 matches 7 bases. Germline-derived CDR1 and CDR2 are LGHDT and YNNKEL (reference sequence). The junction had 11 bases not matched to a gene; V was cut back by 5 bases and J by 8 bases. This CDR3 spans 15 amino acids. CDR3 protein: CASSFPQGGEEKLFF. The CDR3 DNA follows: TGTGCCAGCAGCTTTCCTCAGGGGGGTGAGGAAAAACTGTTTTTT.

The chain links TRBV6-5 to TRBJ2-7, with 7 positions matching TRBD1. Germline V lookup: CDR1 MNHEY, CDR2 SVGAGI. V trimming: 6 bases; J trimming: 3 bases; junction bases outside the gene matches: 11. This CDR3 spans 15 amino acids. CDR3 nucleotides: TGTGCCAGCAGCCTAGGGGGCATGGGGCTCTACGAGCAGTACTTC. Its protein is CASSLGGMGLYEQYF.

The chain recombines TRBV29-1 with TRBJ2-3, with 7 bases lining up with TRBD1. Losses at the gene ends were 0 bases for V and 2 bases for J; bases not matched to a gene: 5. The germline CDR1 and CDR2 sequences are SQVTM and ANQGSEA. The CDR3 totals 15 residues. The CDR3 sequence: CSVEEQQGYTDTQYF. The CDR3 nucleotides read TGCAGCGTTGAAGAACAACAGGGGTACACAGATACGCAGTATTTT.

The chain combines TRBV4-1 with TRBJ1-1; 10 bases line up with TRBD1. The CDR3 covers 16 residues. The germline CDR1 and CDR2 sequences are MGHRA and YSYEKL. The trim removed 3 bases at V and 0 bases at J, leaving 4 bases unmatched. The DNA for the CDR3 is TGCGCCAGCAGCCACCCGGGACAGGGGTTGAACACTGAAGCTTTCTTT. This translates into CASSHPGQGLNTEAFF.

The chain combines TRBV6-5 with TRBJ1-6; no clear D gene. Between the trimmed V and J ends, which lost 0 bases and 7 bases, there was a span of 13 bases. CDR3 length: 16 amino acids. Germline CDR1 MNHEY, CDR2 SVGAGI. The CDR3 region is CASSYSNIGSNSPLHF. CDR3 bases: TGTGCCAGCAGTTACTCGAACATCGGGTCGAATTCACCCCTCCACTTT.

The chain links TRBV19 to TRBJ1-2; 9 nucleotides line up with TRBD1. This CDR3 region has 16 residues. V dropped 7 bases and J dropped 6; count of bases not matched to a gene: 15. Germline lookup yields CDR1 LNHDA and CDR2 SQIVND (reference sequence). CDR3 protein: CASTHARDRAPNGYTF. The CDR3 nucleotides are TGTGCCAGTACCCACGCCCGGGACAGGGCCCCCAATGGCTACACCTTC.

As DNA, the CDR3 is TGCAGCGTTGCACAGGCCCCCTACGAGCAGTACTTC. Its protein product is CSVAQAPYEQYF. J is TRBJ2-7 and V is TRBV29-1, with D perhaps matching TRBD1 (5 bases). Germline V lookup: CDR1 SQVTM, CDR2 ANQGSEA. Trimming pared 4 bases from V and 2 bases from J, leaving 9 bases between. This CDR3 spans 12 amino acids.

The gene calls are TRBV19 and TRBJ1-2; D perhaps matches TRBD1 (5 bases). The ends were cut back, 2 bases at V and 0 bases at J, with 10 bases in the middle. CDR3 length equals 15 residues. Germline lookup yields CDR1 LNHDA and CDR2 SQIVND (reference sequence). CDR3 in amino acids: CASSIQGSANYGYTF. CDR3 nucleotides: TGTGCCAGTAGTATACAGGGCTCCGCTAACTATGGCTACACCTTC.

This clone has ten or more counts. This rearrangement joins TRBV27 to TRBJ1-2, with TRBD1 identical over 9 bases. CDR1 is MNHEY, CDR2 SMNVEV, per germline (reference sequence). This CDR3 spans 17 amino acids. V shed 6 bases and J 0 bases; nucleotides not matched to a gene: 11. CDR3 DNA: TGTGCCAGCAGGTCCCCGGGACAGGGACCCACTAACTATGGCTACACCTTC. It codes for CASRSPGQGPTNYGYTF.

The rearrangement joins TRBV6-5 to TRBJ1-1; D gene ambiguous. The length of the CDR3 is 14 residues. V lost 6 bases, J lost 4 bases, and 15 bases lay in between. CDR1 and CDR2 (germline): MNHEY, SVGAGI. The CDR3 DNA sequence: TGTGCCAGCAGCCCCCCGTGGGAGGGCACTGAAGCTTTCTTT. As protein: CASSPPWEGTEAFF.

The rearrangement joins TRBV9 to TRBJ1-3; D remains ambiguous. V lost 0 bases, J lost 3 bases, and 7 bases lay in between. Germline CDR1 SGDLS, CDR2 YYNGEE. The CDR3 is 14 residues long. The CDR3 is CASSVVASGNTIYF. The CDR3 nucleotides are TGTGCCAGCAGCGTAGTGGCCAGTGGAAACACCATATATTTT.